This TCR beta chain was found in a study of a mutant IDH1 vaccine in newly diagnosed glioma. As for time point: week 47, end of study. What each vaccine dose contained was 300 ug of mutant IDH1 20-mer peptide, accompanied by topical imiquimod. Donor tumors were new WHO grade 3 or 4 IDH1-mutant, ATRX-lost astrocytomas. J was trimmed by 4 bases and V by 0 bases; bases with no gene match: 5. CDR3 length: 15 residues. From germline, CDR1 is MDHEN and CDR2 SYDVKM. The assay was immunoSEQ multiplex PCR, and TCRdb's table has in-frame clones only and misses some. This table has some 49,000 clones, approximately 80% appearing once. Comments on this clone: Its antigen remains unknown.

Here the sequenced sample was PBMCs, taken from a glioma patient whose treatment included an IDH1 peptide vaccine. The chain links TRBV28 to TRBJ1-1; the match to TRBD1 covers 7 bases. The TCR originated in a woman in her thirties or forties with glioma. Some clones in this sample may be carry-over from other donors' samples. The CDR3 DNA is TGTGCCAGCAGTTTATGGCAGGGGGGTGGCACTGAAGCTTTCTTT. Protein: CASSLWQGGGTEAFF.